This TCR beta chain stems from a study of cytomegalovirus exposure and HLA in healthy donors. Overall study: Within an early data release were around 87 million unique TCRs drawn from HLA-typed donors.

Findings and caveats of the study: Presence/absence analyses took donor sequencing depth as roughly uniform. A later analysis linked a missense DCLRE1C variant to TCR beta V- and J-gene trimming. DRB1 had the most TCR associations and HLA-C the fewest, a later analysis found, with rates varying by HLA locus.

With 60 Vbeta and 13 Jbeta primers, the PCR was carried out. The protocol was immunoSEQ multiplex PCR, while the TCRdb copy is restricted to in-frame clones and leaves out a portion. Recorded for this sample: approximately 100,000 clones. The germline gives CDR1 SGHTA, CDR2 FQGNSA. V lost 5 bases to trimming and J lost 3 bases; unmatched junction nucleotides: 8. CDR3 length: 15 residues. With regard to this clone: What it recognizes is unknown.

The chain combines TRBV7-2 with TRBJ2-7; 9 positions match TRBD2. The material sequenced was PBMCs. The sequence was obtained from a man aged 50-60 years in good health and CMV-seropositive. The CDR3 loop is CASSPLAGARYEQYF. In DNA form, the CDR3 reads TGTGCCAGCAGCCCGTTAGCGGGAGCGCGCTACGAGCAGTACTTC.